One sample yielded the 18 T cell receptor beta chains listed below, sequenced in a study of cytomegalovirus exposure and HLA in healthy donors. It was with 60 Vbeta and 13 Jbeta primers that the PCR ran. Sequencing was performed with immunoSEQ multiplex PCR; in TCRdb, only in-frame clones are kept and a portion is missing. The data contain approximately 100,000 clones, 77% of them seen just once; the ten biggest clones take up 11%. The sequencing sample was made of PBMCs. These receptors all stem from a man aged 35-49 years in good health and CMV-seropositive.

The CDR3 spells CASSSVVTDTQYF. Written as DNA, the CDR3 is TGTGCCAGCAGTTCCGTCGTCACAGATACGCAGTATTTT. This chain uses TRBV6-5 with TRBJ2-3, with D unresolved. CDR3 length: 13 residues. Germline CDR1 is MNHEY and CDR2 is SVGAGI. Trimming left V 4 bases short and J 2 bases short, with 7 bases between.

J is TRBJ1-3 and V is TRBV7-6; 7 positions match TRBD1. Germline CDR1 reads SGHVS; CDR2 reads FNYEAQ. The CDR3 is made up of 15 amino acids. J was trimmed by 0 bases and V by 5 bases; bases with no gene match: 4. CDR3 nucleotides: TGTGCCAGCAGCCTGGGACAGTCCTCTGGAAACACCATATATTTT. It codes for CASSLGQSSGNTIYF.

The chain couples TRBV27 to TRBJ1-4, with D unresolved. Per germline, CDR1 MNHEY and CDR2 SMNVEV (reference sequence). V lost 5 bases and J lost 0, with 10 bases in between. The CDR3 is made up of 15 amino acids. This CDR3 reads CASSRRSATNEKLFF. As DNA, the CDR3 is TGTGCCAGCAGTAGGAGGAGTGCAACTAATGAAAAACTGTTTTTT.

The chain links TRBV23-1 to TRBJ2-7; 10 bases agree with TRBD1. TRBV23-1 carries the ORF label, with uncertain function. CDR3 length: 17 residues. Germline trimming cut 0 bases from V and 7 bases from J; bases unmatched to any gene: 12. CDR3 region: CASSQSGSTGQGLEQYF. DNA for the CDR3: TGCGCCAGCAGTCAATCGGGCTCCACGGGACAGGGGTTAGAGCAGTACTTC.

Remarks on this clone: Within the sample, other DNA sequences also encode this same CDR3. The V call is TRBV5-6, the J call TRBJ1-3; D is possibly TRBD1 (5 bases). There are 15 residues in the CDR3. V gave up 4 bases and J gave up 0 bases, with 11 bases separating them. Germline assignment: CDR1 SGHDT and CDR2 YYEEEE. The CDR3 spells CASSRGLSSGNTIYF. The CDR3 region has the DNA TGTGCCAGCAGCCGGGGACTGAGCTCTGGAAACACCATATATTTT.

The chain links TRBV2 to TRBJ2-3, with a possible D match to TRBD1 (5 bases). Germline loops: CDR1 SNHLY, CDR2 FYNNEI. V was cut by 7 bases and J by 0 bases, with 14 bases left in between. The CDR3 length is 15 residues. The CDR3 loop reads CASTRQKPSTDTQYF. CDR3 in DNA: TGTGCCAGCACCCGACAGAAACCTAGCACAGATACGCAGTATTTT.

CDR3 nucleotide sequence: TGCGCCAGCAGCCCATACCGACTGACAGGGTATAGCACAGATACGCAGTATTTT. This encodes CASSPYRLTGYSTDTQYF. The chain couples TRBV4-1 to TRBJ2-3, with 7 bases that match TRBD1. Germline CDR1 and CDR2: MGHRA and YSYEKL. This CDR3 spans 18 amino acids. The V and J ends lost 4 bases and 0 bases, in that order; junction bases with no gene match: 13.

This clone was observed a few times. V usage is TRBV23-1 and J usage is TRBJ1-6, with 10 bases lining up with TRBD1. TRBV23-1 has ORF status, its function being uncertain. Losses at the gene ends were 5 bases for V and 9 bases for J; bases not matched to a gene: 7. The CDR3 runs to 15 residues. Written as DNA, the CDR3 is TGCGCCAGCAGTGTTCCGGGACAGGGGACTTCACCCCTCCACTTT. The encoded protein is CASSVPGQGTSPLHF.

The chain links TRBV5-1 to TRBJ2-2; D gene ambiguous. Between the trimmed V and J ends, which lost 4 bases and 4 bases, there was a span of 20 bases. Germline CDR1 reads SGHRS; CDR2 reads YFSETQ. The CDR3 has 17 residues. CDR3 coding DNA: TGCGCCAGCAGCCCTGATGTGGTAAAGCGTAGCACCGGGGAGCTGTTTTTT. As protein: CASSPDVVKRSTGELFF.

V gene TRBV28 combines with J gene TRBJ1-2; 8 nucleotides align to TRBD1. The J segment lost 4 bases and the V segment lost 7 bases, leaving 8 bases of the junction unmatched. CDR1 is MDHEN, CDR2 SYDVKM, per germline. This CDR3 region has 14 residues. The CDR3 coding sequence is TGTGCCAGCAAACAGGGGGGTACTAGCTATGGCTACACCTTC. This translates into CASKQGGTSYGYTF.

This chain connects TRBV5-1 to TRBJ2-2, with 9 bases fitting TRBD2. This CDR3 is built from 17 residues. The germline gives CDR1 SGHRS, CDR2 YFSETQ. The V gene end was trimmed by 1 base and the J gene end by 7 bases; junction bases not matched to a gene: 11. The CDR3 region has the DNA TGCGCCAGCAGCTTGTGTTGTGCGGGGGGGCCAATCGGGGAGCTGTTTTTT. It is translated as CASSLCCAGGPIGELFF. Using reference TRBV5-1 and TRBJ2-2 for the parts outside the CDR3, the full variable domain is KAGVTQTPRYLIKTRGQQVTLSCSPISGHRSVSWYQQTPGQGLQFLFEYFSETQRNKGNFPGRFSGRQFSNSRSEMNVSTLELGDSALYLCASSLCCAGGPIGELFFGEGSRLTVL.

The chain joins TRBV28 to TRBJ1-1, with 9 positions matching TRBD1. V was pared by 4 bases and J by 6 bases, with 3 bases of the junction left unmatched. The CDR3 has 13 residues. The germline CDR1 and CDR2 sequences are MDHEN and SYDVKM. This CDR3 reads CASSSGQGPEAFF. CDR3 bases: TGTGCCAGCAGTTCGGGACAGGGACCTGAAGCTTTCTTT.

The rearrangement joins TRBV7-9 to TRBJ2-3, with a possible D match to TRBD1 (6 bases). The germline V and J ends were trimmed by 7 bases and 6 bases, with 23 bases remaining between them. Germline lookup yields CDR1 SEHNR and CDR2 FQNEAQ (reference sequence). CDR3 size: 16 residues. DNA of the CDR3: TGTGCCAGCATCCTTCCCGGACAGCCCAAGGGGGATACGCAGTATTTT. It encodes CASILPGQPKGDTQYF. Filled out from reference TRBV7-9 and TRBJ2-3, the complete variable domain reads DTGVSQNPRHKITKRGQNVTFRCDPISEHNRLYWYRQTLGQGPEFLTYFQNEAQLEKSRLLSDRFSAERPKGSFSTLEIQRTEQGDSAMYLCASILPGQPKGDTQYFGPGTRLTVL.

This sequence joins TRBV28 and TRBJ2-1, with D perhaps TRBD2 (6 bases). CDR1 is MDHEN and CDR2 is SYDVKM in the germline V gene. Trimming took 4 bases from V and 0 from J, leaving 25 bases between them. The CDR3 has 20 amino acids. The CDR3 sequence is CASSSMSIGTPTYSYNEQFF. Written as DNA, the CDR3 is TGTGCCAGCAGTTCGATGTCCATCGGGACTCCTACATACTCCTACAATGAGCAGTTCTTC.

V is TRBV16 and J is TRBJ2-1; weak D call: TRBD1 (5 bases). Trimming left V 4 bases short and J 7 bases short, with 17 bases between. CDR3 size: 15 residues. Germline V gene sequence: CDR1 KGHSY, CDR2 FQNENV. CDR3 in DNA: TGTGCCAGCAGCCCCAGTTGGCAGGGTATGAATGAGCAGTTCTTC. Protein sequence: CASSPSWQGMNEQFF.

Regarding this clone: Sequence at one end of the junction differs from germline and may be a read error. Other DNA sequences in this specimen translate into the identical CDR3. The chain employs TRBV7-3 and TRBJ2-6; D may be TRBD1 (5 bases). The CDR3 loop spans 14 amino acids. Germline-derived CDR1 and CDR2 are SGHTA and FQGTGA. CDR3 DNA sequence: TGTGCCAGCAGCTTGGGATCTGGGGCCAACGGCCTGACTTTC. This codes for CASSLGSGANGLTF.

This chain connects TRBV5-1 to TRBJ1-1; 10 nucleotides match TRBD1. This CDR3 region has 17 residues. The V segment lost 2 bases and the J segment 0 bases; nucleotides outside the gene matches: 7. CDR1 is SGHRS, CDR2 YFSETQ, per germline. The CDR3 DNA reads TGCGCCAGCAGCTTTAAGACAGGGGGCACCATGAACACTGAAGCTTTCTTT. Translation: CASSFKTGGTMNTEAFF.

The V call is TRBV4-3, the J call TRBJ1-1; unclear D gene. Trimming removed 2 bases from V and 0 bases from J, with 7 bases in between. The CDR3 runs to 14 residues. Germline V gene sequence: CDR1 LGHNA, CDR2 YSLEER. The CDR3 reads CASSQFGVNTEAFF. The CDR3 nucleotides read TGCGCCAGCAGCCAATTTGGAGTGAACACTGAAGCTTTCTTT.